This T cell receptor beta chain was captured in a study of regulatory T cells in long-lasting Graves disease. General study results and limits: Persistent patients shared 2,500 to 3,000 public clonotypes among themselves. Newly diagnosed patients shared fewer, at more than 850.

Note on this clonotype: Antigen unknown.

Both iRepertoire HTBI primers and Arm-PCR of CDR3 regions were used to build the TCR beta libraries. TCRdb recomputed calls from the multiplex PCR reads with MiXCR, one row per CDR3 protein. The profile shows 350,000 to 500,000 distinct CDR3 sequences, 21% of them singletons. The CDR3 is 13 amino acids. The germline CDR1 and CDR2 sequences are LGHNT and FRNRAP. The V end lost 1 base, the J end lost 6 bases, and 6 bases lay between the germline ends. Documented time point: persistent/refractory GD, antithyroid drugs over 5 years with positive TRAb. Making the TCR library involved RNA that had been extracted from PBMCs.

This sequence originates from a female donor with Graves disease. V and J are TRBV12-5 and TRBJ2-2; D uncertain. The sequencing here drew on peripheral blood mononuclear cells (PBMCs), taken when the disease was refractory, from a patient treated with antithyroid drugs. The CDR3 DNA reads as TGTGCTAGTGGTTTGGCCAGTCCCGGGGAGCTGTTTTTT. It specifies CASGLASPGELFF.